Listed here are 14 T cell receptor beta chains from one sample, sequenced in a study of Ad26.COV2.S vaccination and SARS-CoV-2 variants. The treatment was: approximately 18 received Ad26.COV2.S at low or high dose, single or two shots; 5 received placebo; per-sample allocation not given. It was on day 63 after the first vaccine or placebo injection that samples were taken. Data came from immunoSEQ multiplex PCR; TCRdb stores just in-frame clones and leaves some out. The table shows 400,000 to 450,000 clones, with around nine tenths occurring only once. The specimen comprised peripheral blood, sampled in a trial of Ad26.COV2.S vaccine versus placebo. These receptors came from a person between 18 and 59 years old who received the Ad26.COV2.S COVID-19 vaccine or a placebo.

The V and J genes are TRBV4-2 and TRBJ2-1, with 13 bases aligning to TRBD2. Germline-derived CDR1 and CDR2 are LGHNA and YNFKEQ. CDR3 length: 17 residues. The junction had 6 bases not matched to a gene; V was cut back by 2 bases and J by 5 bases. The CDR3 bases are TGTGCCAGCAGCCAACCCGGGACTAGCGGGACCAACAATGAGCAGTTCTTC. It is translated as CASSQPGTSGTNNEQFF.

This sequence joins TRBV2 and TRBJ1-4; unclear D gene. V was clipped by 3 bases and J by 8 bases, with 10 bases between them. Germline V lookup: CDR1 SNHLY, CDR2 FYNNEI. The CDR3 is 13 residues long. The CDR3 loop is CASSEAGQEKLFF. The CDR3 DNA follows: TGTGCCAGCAGTGAGGCCGGTCAAGAAAAACTGTTTTTT.

This clone was picked up one time. The chain couples TRBV5-4 to TRBJ2-4; tentative D call: TRBD1 (7 bases). This CDR3 contains 15 residues. CDR1 and CDR2 (germline): SGHNT, YYREEE (reference sequence). V was shortened by 3 bases and J by 0 bases, with 10 bases between the two germline ends. CDR3 sequence reads: CASSSGGLAKNIQYF. As DNA, the CDR3 is TGTGCCAGCAGCTCAGGGGGACTAGCCAAAAACATTCAGTACTTC.

V is TRBV2 and J is TRBJ2-7, with 10 bases matching TRBD1. This CDR3 comprises 14 residues. V trimming: 6 bases; J trimming: 8 bases; junction bases outside the gene matches: 10. Germline lookup yields CDR1 SNHLY and CDR2 FYNNEI. This CDR3 reads CASSTRTGGGKQYF. CDR3 nucleotides: TGTGCCAGCAGCACGAGGACAGGGGGTGGGAAGCAGTACTTC.

The V gene is TRBV30, the J gene TRBJ1-5, with D unresolved. V was pared by 0 bases and J by 4 bases, with 13 bases between. The germline gives CDR1 GTSNPN, CDR2 SVGIG (reference sequence). There are 15 residues in the CDR3. The CDR3 spells CAWSVVGSLNQPQHF. The CDR3 DNA follows: TGTGCCTGGAGTGTAGTAGGCAGTCTTAATCAGCCCCAGCATTTT.

J is TRBJ2-5 and V is TRBV9; TRBD2 aligns across 10 bases. Germline V gene sequence: CDR1 SGDLS, CDR2 YYNGEE. The CDR3 has 19 amino acids. Trimming took 0 bases from V and 4 from J; bases not matched to a gene: 15. The CDR3 protein is CASSVGPGASGSDGETQYF. In DNA, the CDR3 is TGTGCCAGCAGCGTAGGCCCGGGGGCTAGCGGGAGTGACGGAGAGACCCAGTACTTC.

CDR3: CASSQGWGEQYF. In DNA form, the CDR3 reads TGCGCCAGCAGCCAAGGGTGGGGCGAGCAGTACTTC. V is TRBV4-3 and J is TRBJ2-7; D unclear. The CDR3 runs 12 residues. Looked up from germline, CDR1 is LGHNA and CDR2 is YSLEER. Trimming pared 1 base from V and 6 bases from J, leaving 7 bases between.

The V gene is TRBV3-1 (or the pseudogene TRBV3-2), the J gene TRBJ2-7; D not resolved. Germline CDR1 is LGHDT and CDR2 is YNNKEL (reference sequence). Trimming took 1 base from V and 6 from J, leaving 7 bases between them. The CDR3 loop spans 12 amino acids. The CDR3 spells CASSQGIGEQYF. The DNA of the CDR3 is TGTGCCAGCAGCCAAGGAATCGGCGAGCAGTACTTC.

The V call is TRBV5-1, the J call TRBJ2-1, with TRBD2 as a possible D gene (5 bases). In germline, CDR1 is SGHRS, CDR2 YFSETQ. The CDR3 consists of 16 residues. V was pared by 6 bases and J by 0 bases, with 16 bases between. The CDR3 loop reads CASNALSGSSYNEQFF. The CDR3 coding sequence is TGCGCCAGCAACGCCCTTTCGGGGAGCTCCTACAATGAGCAGTTCTTC. The whole variable domain, remainder taken from reference TRBV5-1 and TRBJ2-1, is KAGVTQTPRYLIKTRGQQVTLSCSPISGHRSVSWYQQTPGQGLQFLFEYFSETQRNKGNFPGRFSGRQFSNSRSEMNVSTLELGDSALYLCASNALSGSSYNEQFFGPGTRLTVL.

CDR3 region: CASSPGGGASNQPQHF. DNA for the CDR3: TGTGCCAGCAGTCCCGGAGGGGGGGCTAGCAATCAGCCCCAGCATTTT. The rearrangement joins TRBV7-9 to TRBJ1-5; D may be TRBD1 (6 bases). CDR1 is SEHNR, CDR2 FQNEAQ, per germline (reference sequence). The length of the CDR3 is 16 residues. The V and J ends lost 6 bases and 0 bases respectively, with 15 bases between them. The full variable domain, completed using reference TRBV7-9 and TRBJ1-5, is DTGVSQNPRHKITKRGQNVTFRCDPISEHNRLYWYRQTLGQGPEFLTYFQNEAQLEKSRLLSDRFSAERPKGSFSTLEIQRTEQGDSAMYLCASSPGGGASNQPQHFGDGTRLSIL.

This clone was detected a few times. The chain combines TRBV2 with TRBJ1-5; D ambiguous. V gave up 5 bases and J gave up 4 bases, with 12 bases separating them. Germline V gene data show CDR1 as SNHLY and CDR2 as FYNNEI. This CDR3 is 14 amino acids long. CDR3 residues: CASSPTSVNQPQHF. In nucleotides, the CDR3 is TGTGCCAGCAGTCCTACCTCAGTGAATCAGCCCCAGCATTTT.

This CDR3 is CASSAPTRDGTDTQYF. The CDR3 DNA reads TGTGCCAGCAGCGCCCCAACCCGGGACGGCACAGATACGCAGTATTTT. The gene calls are TRBV3-1 (or the pseudogene TRBV3-2) and TRBJ2-3; D is possibly TRBD1 or TRBD2 (5 bases each). The CDR3 totals 16 residues. V was shortened by 5 bases and J by 1 base, with 16 bases between the two germline ends. CDR1 is LGHDT and CDR2 is YNNKEL in the germline V gene (reference sequence).

To note about this clone: One junction end does not reproduce the germline sequence, and a read error may be involved. The rearrangement links TRBV7-2 to TRBJ1-2, with 7 bases aligning to TRBD1. This CDR3 contains 14 residues. Germline CDR1 SGHTA, CDR2 FQGNSA. CDR3 DNA: TGTGCCAGCAGCATAGCAGGGGGTCTTGGCGGCTACACCTTC. Protein: CASSIAGGLGGYTF.

This chain joins TRBV28 and TRBJ1-1; no definite D call. Germline V lookup: CDR1 MDHEN, CDR2 SYDVKM. The CDR3 is 15 residues long. V was trimmed by 2 bases and J by 1 base, leaving 11 bases between them. CDR3 DNA sequence: TGTGCCAGCAGTTTACCCCGGGAGAGGAACACTGAAGCTTTCTTT. Protein product: CASSLPRERNTEAFF.